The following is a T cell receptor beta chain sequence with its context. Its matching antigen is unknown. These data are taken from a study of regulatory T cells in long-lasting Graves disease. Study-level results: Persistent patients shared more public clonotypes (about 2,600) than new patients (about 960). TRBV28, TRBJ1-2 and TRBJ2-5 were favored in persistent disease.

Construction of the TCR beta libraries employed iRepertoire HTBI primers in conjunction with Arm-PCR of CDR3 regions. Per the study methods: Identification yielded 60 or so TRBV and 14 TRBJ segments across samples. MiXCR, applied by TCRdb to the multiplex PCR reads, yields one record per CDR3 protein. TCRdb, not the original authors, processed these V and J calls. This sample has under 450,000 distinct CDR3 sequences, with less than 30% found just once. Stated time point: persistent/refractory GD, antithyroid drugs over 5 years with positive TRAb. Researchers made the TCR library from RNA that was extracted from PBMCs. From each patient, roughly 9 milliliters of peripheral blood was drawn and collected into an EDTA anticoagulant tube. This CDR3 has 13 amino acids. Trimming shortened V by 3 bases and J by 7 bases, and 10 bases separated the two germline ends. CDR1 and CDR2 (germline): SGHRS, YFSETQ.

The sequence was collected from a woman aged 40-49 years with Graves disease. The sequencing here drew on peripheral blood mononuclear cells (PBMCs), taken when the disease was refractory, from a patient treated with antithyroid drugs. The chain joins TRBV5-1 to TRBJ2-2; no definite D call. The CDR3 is CASSSRRGGELFF. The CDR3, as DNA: TGCGCCAGCAGCTCCAGGCGTGGCGGGGAGCTGTTTTTT.